The subject of this entry is one T cell receptor beta chain. Its antigen is still unknown. The sample originates from a study of early T cells in non-severe SARS-CoV-2 infection. Study summary: Chains stayed unpaired after sequencing of bulk RNA from unsorted whole blood. General study points: Anti-spike CD8 responses were favored in VDJdb matching, and private and CD4 specificities were missed.

Trimming removed 4 bases at V and 4 bases at J, with 10 bases between. Germline CDR1 SGHTA, CDR2 FQGNSA. The CDR3 consists of 14 residues. The library protocol tagged individual cDNA molecules with unique molecular identifiers. TCRdb re-called the 5' RACE reads with MiXCR, one entry per CDR3 protein. The sample lists about 110,000 distinct CDR3 sequences, 11% occurring once. The rearrangement links TRBV7-2 to TRBJ2-2; D gene uncertain. The clonotype comes from an adult who was a healthcare worker with PCR-confirmed SARS-CoV-2 infection or an uninfected control (not recorded which). The source material was whole blood. CDR3 coding DNA: TGTGCCAGCAGCTCCTACAGTACCACCGGGGAGCTGTTTTTT. Amino acid sequence: CASSSYSTTGELFF.